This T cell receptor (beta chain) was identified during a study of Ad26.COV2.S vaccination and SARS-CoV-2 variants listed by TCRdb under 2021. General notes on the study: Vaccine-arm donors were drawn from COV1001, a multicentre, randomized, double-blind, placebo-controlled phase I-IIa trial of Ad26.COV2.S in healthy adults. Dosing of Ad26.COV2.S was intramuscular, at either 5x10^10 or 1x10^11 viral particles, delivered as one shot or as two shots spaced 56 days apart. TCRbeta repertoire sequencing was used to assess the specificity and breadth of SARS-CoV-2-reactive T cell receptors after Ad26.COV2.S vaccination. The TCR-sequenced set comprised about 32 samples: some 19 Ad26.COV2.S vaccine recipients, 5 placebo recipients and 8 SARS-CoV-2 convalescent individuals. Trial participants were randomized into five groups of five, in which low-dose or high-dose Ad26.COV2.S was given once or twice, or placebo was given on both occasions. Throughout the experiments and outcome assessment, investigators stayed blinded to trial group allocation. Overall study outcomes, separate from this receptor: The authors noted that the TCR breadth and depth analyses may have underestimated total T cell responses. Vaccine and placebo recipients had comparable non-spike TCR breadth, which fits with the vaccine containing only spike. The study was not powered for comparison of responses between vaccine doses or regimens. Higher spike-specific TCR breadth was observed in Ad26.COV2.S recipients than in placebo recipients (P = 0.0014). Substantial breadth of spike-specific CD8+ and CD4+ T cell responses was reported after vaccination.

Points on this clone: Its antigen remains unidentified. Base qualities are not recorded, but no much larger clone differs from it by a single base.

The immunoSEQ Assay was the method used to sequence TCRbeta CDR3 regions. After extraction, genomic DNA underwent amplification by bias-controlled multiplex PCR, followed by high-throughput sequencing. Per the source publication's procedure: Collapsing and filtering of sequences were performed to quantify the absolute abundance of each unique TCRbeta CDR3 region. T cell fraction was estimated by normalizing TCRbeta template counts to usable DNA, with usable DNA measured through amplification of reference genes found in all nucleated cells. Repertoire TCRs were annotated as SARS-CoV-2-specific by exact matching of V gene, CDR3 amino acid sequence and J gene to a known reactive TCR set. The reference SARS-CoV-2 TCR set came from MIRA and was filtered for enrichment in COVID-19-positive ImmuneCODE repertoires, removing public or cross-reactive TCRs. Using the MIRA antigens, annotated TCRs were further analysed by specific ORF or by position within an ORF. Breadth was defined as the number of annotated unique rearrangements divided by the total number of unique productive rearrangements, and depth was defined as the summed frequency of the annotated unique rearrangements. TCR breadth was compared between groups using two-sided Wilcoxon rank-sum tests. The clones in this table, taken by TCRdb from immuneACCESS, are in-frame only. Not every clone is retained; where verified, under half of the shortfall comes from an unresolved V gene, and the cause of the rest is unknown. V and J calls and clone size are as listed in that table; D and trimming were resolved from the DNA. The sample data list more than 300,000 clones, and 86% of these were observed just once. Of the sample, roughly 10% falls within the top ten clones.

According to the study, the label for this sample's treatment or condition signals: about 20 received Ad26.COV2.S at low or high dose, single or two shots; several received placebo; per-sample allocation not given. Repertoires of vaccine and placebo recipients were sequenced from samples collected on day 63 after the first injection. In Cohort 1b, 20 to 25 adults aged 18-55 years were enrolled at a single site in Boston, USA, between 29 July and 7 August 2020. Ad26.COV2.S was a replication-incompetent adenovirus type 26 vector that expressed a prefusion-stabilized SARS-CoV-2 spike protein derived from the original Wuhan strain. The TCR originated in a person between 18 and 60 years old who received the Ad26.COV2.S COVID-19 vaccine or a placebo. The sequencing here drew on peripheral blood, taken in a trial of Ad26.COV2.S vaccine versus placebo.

In nucleotides, the sequence is TGTGCCATCTCGGGACAGGGTCAAGGGTGGGACGAGCAGTACTTC. This gives the protein CAISGQGQGWDEQYF. The chain is encoded by TRBV10-3 joined to TRBJ2-7; 9 central nucleotides agree with TRBD1. V is cut back by 8 bases and J by 5 bases, with 13 bases in the junction unmatched. Per the germline V gene, ENHRY is the CDR1 and SYGVKD is the CDR2. Taken from cysteine to phenylalanine, the CDR3 has 15 residues. The DNA shown is the 45-base CDR3, in frame from base 1.